The 14 T cell receptor beta chains presented below share a single source sample, sequenced in a study of cytomegalovirus exposure and HLA in healthy donors. This PCR relied on a set of 60 Vbeta primers and 13 Jbeta primers. TCRdb's copy holds only in-frame clones and misses some; the assay was immunoSEQ multiplex PCR. The sample includes 100,000 to 150,000 clones, approximately 87% of them seen just once. The sequenced sample consisted of PBMCs. The receptors derive from a man aged 18 to 30 in good health and CMV-seropositive.

The chain is built from TRBV30 and TRBJ1-5; a weak D match, TRBD1 (5 bases). The CDR3 sequence is 15 residues long. Germline lookup yields CDR1 GTSNPN and CDR2 SVGIG (reference sequence). V dropped 3 bases and J dropped 1 base, with 13 bases sitting between them. The CDR3 DNA follows: TGTGCCTGGAGCCACCCGGGGGGAAGCAATCAGCCCCAGCATTTT. Translating it yields CAWSHPGGSNQPQHF.

The chain joins TRBV5-5 to TRBJ1-4; D is undetermined. Germline CDR1 reads SGHKS; CDR2 reads YYEKEE (reference sequence). CDR3 length equals 17 residues. V was shortened by 2 bases and J by 1 base, with 15 bases between the two germline ends. The CDR3: CASSLLEGRETNEKLFF. CDR3 nucleotides: TGTGCCAGCAGCTTACTTGAGGGTCGAGAAACTAATGAAAAACTGTTTTTT.

CDR3 nucleotide sequence: TGTGCCAGCAGCCCTCAGGGGTTGAACACTGAAGCTTTCTTT. Protein sequence: CASSPQGLNTEAFF. The V gene is TRBV5-4, the J gene TRBJ1-1; a possible D gene is TRBD1 (6 bases). The V end was cut by 4 bases, the J end by 0 bases, with 10 bases between. Per germline, CDR1 SGHNT and CDR2 YYREEE (reference sequence). There are 14 residues in the CDR3.

The chain is built from TRBV6-6 and TRBJ1-1, with a tentative D call TRBD1 (6 bases). There are 16 residues in the CDR3. Per germline, CDR1 MNHNY and CDR2 SVGAGI (reference sequence). Deletions cut 0 bases from V and 4 bases from J, with 15 bases between. The CDR3 loop is CASSYSYRDARTEAFF. Here the CDR3 DNA reads TGTGCCAGCAGTTACTCTTACAGGGACGCACGCACTGAAGCTTTCTTT.

The chain is built from TRBV5-6 and TRBJ2-1; D is ambiguous. This CDR3 is built from 13 residues. Trimming took off 1 base at V and 8 bases at J, with 10 bases between the two ends. Germline CDR1 SGHDT, CDR2 YYEEEE. This CDR3 reads CASSLSPSDEQFF. DNA of the CDR3: TGTGCCAGCAGCTTGTCACCTTCGGATGAGCAGTTCTTC.

Concerning this clone: Other nucleotide sequences in the sample specify the same CDR3. The rearrangement joins TRBV5-1 to TRBJ1-1; no firm D call. The CDR3 length is 13 residues. Germline V gene data show CDR1 as SGHRS and CDR2 as YFSETQ. V was clipped by 4 bases and J by 1 base, with 8 bases between them. The CDR3 region is CASSLTGNTEAFF. As DNA, the CDR3 is TGCGCCAGCAGCCTGACGGGGAACACTGAAGCTTTCTTT.

This chain joins TRBV28 and TRBJ2-5, with 11 bases fitting TRBD2. The ends lost 3 bases at V and 5 bases at J; junction bases unmatched: 5. CDR3 length: 15 amino acids. The germline V gene encodes CDR1 MDHEN and CDR2 SYDVKM. The CDR3 spells CASSLLAGGRETQYF. Written as DNA, the CDR3 is TGTGCCAGCAGTTTGCTAGCGGGGGGAAGGGAGACCCAGTACTTC.

The chain links TRBV7-3 to TRBJ1-2; D is uncertain. CDR1 and CDR2 from the germline V gene are SGHTA and FQGTGA. Trimming cost V 5 bases and J 4 bases, with 11 bases left between them. The CDR3 extends over 13 amino acids. The chain's CDR3 is CASSEGGSYGYTF. The DNA of the CDR3 is TGTGCCAGCAGCGAGGGAGGCAGCTATGGCTACACCTTC.

The gene calls are TRBV27 and TRBJ1-2; possibly TRBD1 for D (5 bases). Trimming stripped 4 bases from V and 6 bases from J, with 12 bases between. Germline assignment: CDR1 MNHEY and CDR2 SMNVEV (reference sequence). There are 13 residues in the CDR3. The CDR3 region is CASSSSGGDGYTF. The DNA for the CDR3 is TGTGCCAGCAGTTCCTCGGGGGGGGATGGCTACACCTTC.

As DNA, the CDR3 is TGTGCCAGCAGCCAAGATTTGTCAGGGTCCACAGATACGCAGTATTTT. This encodes CASSQDLSGSTDTQYF. The rearrangement uses TRBV4-2 and TRBJ2-3; a possible D gene is TRBD1 (5 bases). The V end lost 0 bases, the J end lost 2 bases, and 12 bases lay between the germline ends. The CDR3 contains 16 residues. Germline V gene data show CDR1 as LGHNA and CDR2 as YNFKEQ.

This clone was observed a single time. This chain joins TRBV25-1 and TRBJ1-1; no clear D gene. The germline V and J ends were trimmed by 6 bases and 7 bases, with 6 bases remaining between them. The CDR3 has 10 residues. The germline gives CDR1 MGHDK, CDR2 SYGVNS. For the CDR3, the DNA is TGTGCCAGCAGGGGAGGTGAAGCTTTCTTT. This translates into CASRGGEAFF.

The CDR3 region is CAWSPPSTGGWSGELFF. The CDR3 bases are TGTGCCTGGAGTCCGCCTAGTACAGGGGGCTGGAGCGGGGAGCTGTTTTTT. The chain links TRBV30 to TRBJ2-2, with 9 positions matching TRBD1. V lost 2 bases and J lost 7; bases outside the gene matches: 14. The CDR3 runs to 17 residues. Germline CDR1 reads GTSNPN; CDR2 reads SVGIG (reference sequence).

This clone appeared a single time. The chain recombines TRBV19 with TRBJ1-5, with D possibly matching TRBD1 (6 bases). The CDR3 consists of 12 residues. The ends were cut back, 10 bases at V and 7 bases at J, with 14 bases in the middle. Germline V gene sequence: CDR1 LNHDA, CDR2 SQIVND (reference sequence). The CDR3 DNA sequence: TGTGCCACCCAGACAGGAGGACAGCCCCAGCATTTT. Amino acids: CATQTGGQPQHF.

The V and J genes are TRBV6-6 and TRBJ2-7, with 10 bases lining up with TRBD1. The V and J ends lost 9 bases and 5 bases, in that order; junction bases with no gene match: 1. Germline loops: CDR1 MNHNY, CDR2 SVGAGI (reference sequence). This CDR3 is built from 11 residues. CDR3 nucleotide sequence: TGTGCCAGTGGGACAGGGGACGAGCAGTACTTC. Translating gives CASGTGDEQYF.